The 31 T cell receptor beta chains in this list originate from one sample, sequenced in a study of cytomegalovirus exposure and HLA in healthy donors. Amplification used 60 Vbeta primers and 13 Jbeta primers. Using immunoSEQ multiplex PCR, the repertoire was profiled, and TCRdb retains in-frame clones only, with some absent. The sample carries 150,000 to 200,000 clones, 65% to 85% recorded once. The sample comprised PBMCs. The receptors were sampled from a woman aged 25 to 39 in good health and CMV-seropositive.

The chain recombines TRBV5-3 with TRBJ2-1; tentative D call: TRBD2 (6 bases). TRBV5-3 is annotated as an ORF whose role is uncertain. V was clipped by 7 bases and J by 4 bases, with 15 bases between them. The CDR3 runs to 14 residues. Here the CDR3 reads CARGGTPGYNEQFF. The DNA of the CDR3 is TGTGCCAGAGGGGGGACTCCAGGGTACAATGAGCAGTTCTTC.

The chain combines TRBV9 with TRBJ1-2, with D tentatively TRBD1 (5 bases). Germline values: CDR1 SGDLS, CDR2 YYNGEE. V lost 0 bases and J 1 base, leaving 7 bases between the germline ends. CDR3 length: 14 residues. CDR3 sequence (DNA): TGTGCCAGCAGCGTAGGTCAGGGTAACTATGGCTACACCTTC. Residues: CASSVGQGNYGYTF.

This sequence joins TRBV5-1 and TRBJ1-1; no firm D call. CDR3 length: 14 residues. The germline CDR1 and CDR2 sequences are SGHRS and YFSETQ. V shed 0 bases and J shed 9 bases, with 15 bases lying between them. This CDR3 reads CASSLGEVAAKAFF. CDR3 bases: TGCGCCAGCAGCTTGGGGGAGGTTGCGGCGAAAGCTTTCTTT.

The J gene is TRBJ2-3, the V gene TRBV9, with 8 bases identical to TRBD1. Germline CDR1 and CDR2: SGDLS and YYNGEE. V was pared by 4 bases and J by 5 bases, with 12 bases of the junction left unmatched. CDR3 size: 16 residues. The CDR3 loop reads CASSPLRGRGQDTQYF. CDR3 nucleotides: TGTGCCAGCAGCCCCCTCCGGGGCAGGGGGCAAGATACGCAGTATTTT.

The chain is built from TRBV5-4 and TRBJ2-3, with 7 positions matching TRBD1. The germline gives CDR1 SGHNT, CDR2 YYREEE (reference sequence). The CDR3 loop spans 15 amino acids. V was clipped by 4 bases and J by 2 bases; unmatched bases: 7. The CDR3 spells CASSLRQGPTDTQYF. DNA of the CDR3: TGTGCCAGCAGCCTAAGACAGGGTCCCACAGATACGCAGTATTTT.

V and J are TRBV7-2 and TRBJ2-5; 10 nucleotides line up with TRBD2. CDR1 and CDR2 (germline): SGHTA, FQGNSA. V was pared by 1 base and J by 2 bases, with 7 bases of the junction left unmatched. The CDR3 is 17 amino acids. CDR3 DNA: TGTGCCAGCAGCTTAGTTCGGTTTAGCGGGGGGCAAGAGACCCAGTACTTC. Encoded protein: CASSLVRFSGGQETQYF.

This clone appeared a few times. This rearrangement joins TRBV4-3 to TRBJ2-7; 8 nucleotides line up with TRBD2. The V and J ends lost 3 bases and 0 bases, in that order; junction bases with no gene match: 1. This CDR3 spans 14 amino acids. The germline CDR1 and CDR2 sequences are LGHNA and YSLEER. The chain's CDR3 is CASSQTSASYEQYF. CDR3 DNA: TGCGCCAGCAGCCAGACTAGCGCCTCCTACGAGCAGTACTTC.

The chain has TRBV5-1 and TRBJ2-1, with TRBD2 matching over 12 bases. V shed 0 bases, J shed 0 bases, and the junction held 19 bases outside the gene matches. CDR1 is SGHRS, CDR2 YFSETQ, per germline. The CDR3 has 23 amino acids. The CDR3 nucleotides are TGCGCCAGCAGCTTGGTTGGAGGACCGGGACTAGCGGGCGGGAAGAGCTCCTACAATGAGCAGTTCTTC. It encodes CASSLVGGPGLAGGKSSYNEQFF. The variable domain in full, completed from reference TRBV5-1 and TRBJ2-1, reads KAGVTQTPRYLIKTRGQQVTLSCSPISGHRSVSWYQQTPGQGLQFLFEYFSETQRNKGNFPGRFSGRQFSNSRSEMNVSTLELGDSALYLCASSLVGGPGLAGGKSSYNEQFFGPGTRLTVL.

The table lists this clone with a few counts. The J gene is TRBJ2-2, the V gene TRBV5-1; 9 bases line up with TRBD2. There are 18 residues in the CDR3. Germline loops: CDR1 SGHRS, CDR2 YFSETQ. The ends lost 4 bases at V and 2 bases at J; junction bases unmatched: 12. The CDR3 DNA reads TGCGCCAGCAGCCTGAAACCCCCGGGACTAGCTAACACCGGGGAGCTGTTTTTT. This encodes CASSLKPPGLANTGELFF.

The V and J genes are TRBV10-2 and TRBJ2-3, with D maybe TRBD1 (5 bases). The V gene's germline CDR1 is WSHSY and CDR2 SAAADI. This CDR3 has 15 amino acids. V was cut by 0 bases and J by 1 base, with 8 bases left in between. The CDR3 DNA sequence: TGCGCCAGCAGTGAGTCGGGGCTTCGCACAGATACGCAGTATTTT. This sequence encodes CASSESGLRTDTQYF.

V and J are TRBV27 and TRBJ2-5; perhaps TRBD1 as D (5 bases). The germline V gene has CDR1 MNHEY and CDR2 SMNVEV (reference sequence). Trimming took off 2 bases at V and 5 bases at J, with 15 bases between the two ends. The CDR3 has 15 residues. The CDR3 loop reads CASSLRARDWETQYF. CDR3 DNA sequence: TGTGCCAGCAGTTTAAGAGCCAGGGATTGGGAGACCCAGTACTTC.

The chain links TRBV4-1 to TRBJ2-7, with 11 bases lining up with TRBD2. V lost 2 bases and J lost 3; bases outside the gene matches: 6. The CDR3 length is 16 residues. The germline V gene encodes CDR1 MGHRA and CDR2 YSYEKL. The CDR3 sequence is CASSQPSGRPGYEQYF. As DNA, the CDR3 is TGCGCCAGCAGCCAACCTAGCGGGAGGCCGGGCTACGAGCAGTACTTC.

The V and J genes are TRBV5-1 and TRBJ1-1; 8 nucleotides line up with TRBD1. The CDR3 covers 14 residues. Trimming removed 2 bases from V and 2 bases from J; junction bases left unmatched: 2. Germline V gene sequence: CDR1 SGHRS, CDR2 YFSETQ. CDR3 protein: CASSFGQGNTEAFF. CDR3 nucleotides: TGCGCCAGCAGCTTTGGACAGGGTAACACTGAAGCTTTCTTT. The entire variable domain, with the rest obtained from reference TRBV5-1 and TRBJ1-1, is as follows: KAGVTQTPRYLIKTRGQQVTLSCSPISGHRSVSWYQQTPGQGLQFLFEYFSETQRNKGNFPGRFSGRQFSNSRSEMNVSTLELGDSALYLCASSFGQGNTEAFFGQGTRLTVV.

The CDR3 nucleotides are TGTGCCAGCAGCTTGTCGAGCTATGGCTACACCTTC. It translates to CASSLSSYGYTF. The chain carries TRBV5-6 and TRBJ1-2; the D is unclear. Between the trimmed V and J ends, which lost 1 base and 4 bases, there was a span of 5 bases. Germline CDR1 reads SGHDT; CDR2 reads YYEEEE. This CDR3 comprises 12 residues.

The chain combines TRBV27 with TRBJ1-3; TRBD1 might be the D (5 bases). Per germline, CDR1 MNHEY and CDR2 SMNVEV (reference sequence). CDR3 length: 14 amino acids. The V gene lost 7 bases and the J gene lost 3 bases, with 13 bases spanning the gap. In DNA form, the CDR3 reads TGTGCCAGCATCAGCAGGGCAGGTGGAAACACCATATATTTT. Translated, it gives CASISRAGGNTIYF.

This chain connects TRBV6-1 to TRBJ1-5; 9 positions agree with TRBD1. Germline CDR1 reads MNHNS; CDR2 reads SASEGT. CDR3 length: 15 amino acids. The V segment lost 5 bases and the J segment 3 bases; nucleotides outside the gene matches: 5. The CDR3 DNA reads as TGTGCCAGCAGTTTAGGGACAGGGTACAATCAGCCCCAGCATTTT. It specifies CASSLGTGYNQPQHF.

The genes are TRBV7-9 and TRBJ2-3; 9 bases fit TRBD1. CDR1 is SEHNR and CDR2 is FQNEAQ in the germline V gene (reference sequence). V shed 0 bases, J shed 2 bases, and the junction held 9 bases outside the gene matches. This CDR3 has 18 amino acids. As DNA, the CDR3 is TGTGCCAGCAGCTTAGCCTCCCCGGGACAGGGAAACACAGATACGCAGTATTTT. Translation: CASSLASPGQGNTDTQYF.

The chain is built from TRBV6-5 and TRBJ1-3; D not resolved. V lost 8 bases and J 2 bases, leaving 10 bases between the germline ends. The CDR3 sequence is 13 residues long. The germline gives CDR1 MNHEY, CDR2 SVGAGI. The CDR3 loop reads CASSEYPGNTIYF. DNA for the CDR3: TGTGCCAGCTCGGAGTATCCTGGAAACACCATATATTTT.

V usage is TRBV7-9 and J usage is TRBJ2-7, with D perhaps TRBD1 (6 bases). V lost 1 base and J 2 bases, leaving 9 bases between the germline ends. The length of the CDR3 is 14 residues. CDR1 is SEHNR, CDR2 FQNEAQ, per germline (reference sequence). CDR3: CASSLVTGTYEQYF. The CDR3 region has the DNA TGTGCCAGCAGCTTAGTCACAGGGACCTACGAGCAGTACTTC. Full variable domain (rest looked up from reference TRBV7-9 and TRBJ2-7): DTGVSQNPRHKITKRGQNVTFRCDPISEHNRLYWYRQTLGQGPEFLTYFQNEAQLEKSRLLSDRFSAERPKGSFSTLEIQRTEQGDSAMYLCASSLVTGTYEQYFGPGTRLTVT.

The V and J genes are TRBV11-2 and TRBJ2-3; 9 nucleotides agree with TRBD1. This CDR3 is built from 15 residues. V dropped 1 base and J dropped 5; count of bases not matched to a gene: 4. CDR1 and CDR2 from the germline V gene are SGHAT and FQNNGV. CDR3 nucleotide sequence: TGTGCCAGCAGCTTAGGAGACAGGGGGTTAGATACGCAGTATTTT. The encoded protein is CASSLGDRGLDTQYF.

The chain is built from TRBV6-4 and TRBJ2-7; 10 bases align to TRBD2. Germline trimming cut 6 bases from V and 4 bases from J; bases unmatched to any gene: 9. Germline V gives CDR1 MRHNA, CDR2 SNTAGT. The CDR3 contains 15 residues. This chain's CDR3 is CASRRKREGLYEQYF. The CDR3 DNA reads TGTGCCAGCAGACGGAAGCGGGAGGGCCTTTACGAGCAGTACTTC.

This clone came up a few times. J is TRBJ2-3 and V is TRBV4-3; D is undetermined. The length of the CDR3 is 15 residues. The V end was cut by 0 bases, the J end by 4 bases, with 11 bases between. Germline-derived CDR1 and CDR2 are LGHNA and YSLEER. The CDR3 here is CASSQDHLGPDTQYF. Written as DNA, the CDR3 is TGCGCCAGCAGCCAAGATCACCTAGGCCCAGATACGCAGTATTTT.

This clone was observed a few times. The chain employs TRBV9 and TRBJ1-3, with D uncertain. With 0 bases removed from V and 6 bases from J, the gap between germline ends came to 7 bases. This CDR3 has 13 residues. Per germline, CDR1 SGDLS and CDR2 YYNGEE. CDR3 protein: CASSVGGPNTIYF. The CDR3 bases are TGTGCCAGCAGCGTAGGCGGCCCAAACACCATATATTTT.

The chain joins TRBV10-2 to TRBJ2-6; no clear D gene. Germline lookup yields CDR1 WSHSY and CDR2 SAAADI. With 8 bases removed from V and 0 bases from J, the gap between germline ends came to 5 bases. This CDR3 comprises 13 residues. The CDR3 bases are TGCGCCAGCCGTATCTCTGGGGCCAACGTCCTGACTTTC. It yields the protein CASRISGANVLTF.

Comments on this clone: Other nucleotide sequences from this sample produce the same CDR3. This chain joins TRBV2 and TRBJ2-5; 8 positions agree with TRBD1. J lost 2 bases, V lost 3 bases, and 11 bases had no gene match. The CDR3 covers 17 residues. The V gene's germline CDR1 is SNHLY and CDR2 FYNNEI. The CDR3 loop is CASSDVIGQGYQETQYF. The CDR3 bases are TGTGCCAGCAGTGACGTTATCGGACAGGGTTATCAAGAGACCCAGTACTTC.

The chain links TRBV20-1 to TRBJ2-1; D not certain. V was cut by 8 bases and J by 3 bases, with 8 bases left in between. CDR3 length: 11 amino acids. CDR1 and CDR2 (germline): DFQATT, SNEGSKA (reference sequence). The CDR3 DNA sequence: TGCAGTCCCGGTATCTACAATGAGCAGTTCTTC. It codes for CSPGIYNEQFF.

The chain recombines TRBV6-5 with TRBJ1-2; a possible D gene is TRBD1 (5 bases). This CDR3 spans 12 amino acids. Trimming stripped 0 bases from V and 6 bases from J, with 5 bases between. Germline CDR1 is MNHEY and CDR2 is SVGAGI. The CDR3 region is CASSYSRDGYTF. In DNA form, the CDR3 reads TGTGCCAGCAGTTACTCCAGGGATGGCTACACCTTC.

This clone was seen only a few times. The chain couples TRBV5-1 to TRBJ2-2, with no clear D. There are 12 residues in the CDR3. The ends were cut back, 4 bases at V and 1 base at J, with 2 bases in the middle. CDR1 is SGHRS, CDR2 YFSETQ, per germline. DNA for the CDR3: TGCGCCAGCAGCCTGAACACCGGGGAGCTGTTTTTT. This gives the protein CASSLNTGELFF.

This chain connects TRBV15 to TRBJ2-7; D is possibly TRBD1 (6 bases). V dropped 0 bases and J dropped 5 bases, with 20 bases sitting between them. The CDR3 totals 17 residues. The germline CDR1 and CDR2 sequences are LNHNV and YYDKDF (reference sequence). The CDR3 coding sequence is TGTGCCACCAGCAGAGATAAACCGGGACACTTTCTCAACGAGCAGTACTTC. This codes for CATSRDKPGHFLNEQYF.

J is TRBJ1-2 and V is TRBV9; 10 bases are a match to TRBD1. CDR3 size: 15 residues. Germline V gene lookup returns CDR1 SGDLS and CDR2 YYNGEE. V lost 3 bases to trimming and J lost 6 bases; unmatched junction nucleotides: 8. The CDR3 DNA reads TGTGCCAGCAGCGCTCAGGGACAGGGGTTGGATGGCTACACCTTC. Its protein product is CASSAQGQGLDGYTF.

The chain recombines TRBV4-3 with TRBJ1-2; D gene uncertain. The germline V gene has CDR1 LGHNA and CDR2 YSLEER. The CDR3 runs to 13 residues. V gave up 1 base and J gave up 3 bases, with 6 bases separating them. The CDR3 region has the DNA TGCGCCAGCAGCCAAGGAGGTTACTATGGCTACACCTTC. Protein sequence: CASSQGGYYGYTF.